The present T cell receptor (beta chain) was sequenced within a study of T cells in Graves' hyperthyroidism and ophthalmopathy. Orbital computed tomography and thyroid ultrasound, together with serum TRAb and thyroxine and clinical symptoms, were used for diagnoses. Note on this clonotype: One junction end disagrees with the germline gene, perhaps due to a read error.

This CDR3 spans 13 amino acids. The germline gives CDR1 LGHDT, CDR2 YNNKEL (reference sequence). Amplification of TCR beta CDR3 regions was performed using RNA transcripts as template. TCR CDR3 regions were first amplified by RT-PCR with HTBI primers. A single record per CDR3 protein comes from TCRdb applying MiXCR to the multiplex PCR reads. Of about 560,000 distinct CDR3 sequences listed, 16% are singletons. V is TRBV3-1 and J is TRBJ1-1, with unresolved D. The TCR comes from a woman aged 18-29 years with Graves' hyperthyroidism. The specimen was blood. The CDR3 DNA is TGTGCCAGCAGCCAAGCGGTGGGCACTGAAGATTTCTTT. It is translated as CASSQAVGTEDFF.